This TCR beta chain was recorded in a study of T cells in Graves' hyperthyroidism and ophthalmopathy. Notes on this clonotype: Its target is unknown.

Overall study findings and caveats: Ophthalmopathy prediction by the model preceded onset by a median roughly 6 months.

Using RNA transcripts as the source, TCR beta CDR3 regions were amplified. The HTBI primer set was used in a first-round RT-PCR of the TCR CDR3. A single record per CDR3 protein comes from TCRdb applying MiXCR to the multiplex PCR reads. This sample carries 750,000 to 900,000 distinct CDR3 sequences, 35% to 40% of them seen once, and the ten largest clones take around 10%. The CDR3 runs to 15 residues. Germline V gene lookup returns CDR1 SEHNR and CDR2 FQNEAQ (reference sequence). V lost 1 base, J lost 5 bases, and 7 bases stayed unmatched. Stable hyperthyroidism: no ophthalmopathy progression over 18 months of follow-up. The study excluded patients with uncontrolled infection, other autoimmune disease, pregnancy or lactation.

Material for sequencing was blood. J is TRBJ2-7 and V is TRBV7-9; TRBD2 matches 8 bases. The sequence was obtained from a man between 18 and 35 years old with Graves' hyperthyroidism. CDR3: CASSLDSGSSHEQYF. Written as DNA, the CDR3 is TGTGCCAGCAGCTTAGACAGCGGGAGTTCCCACGAGCAGTACTTC.